Presented here are 28 T cell receptor beta chains from one specimen sequenced in a study of control samples from healthy donors and cancer patients (TCRdb year 2020). Receptor amplification or capture employed the immunoSEQ multiplex PCR assay. What TCRdb holds here is the immuneACCESS table cut down to in-frame rearrangements. Part of the clones is not present; checked against another copy, under half of the missing clones reflect an unresolved V gene, and the others are unexplained. The sample records around 140,000 clones, 80% to 95% of which are singletons. The ten biggest clones cover around 2.5% of the sample. The sequencing sample was made of blood. The source of these receptors is a man aged 35 to 55 in good health.

The chain links TRBV7-6 to TRBJ2-3, with 9 bases that match TRBD1. Unmatched junction bases numbered 8, after V lost 1 base and J lost 3 bases. Germline V gene sequence: CDR1 SGHVS, CDR2 FNYEAQ. This CDR3 has 17 amino acids. This CDR3 reads CASSLGSPGQGTDTQYF. The CDR3 DNA follows: TGTGCCAGCAGCTTAGGTAGCCCGGGACAGGGAACAGATACGCAGTATTTT.

This clone has just one count. This chain uses TRBV10-2 with TRBJ1-3, with TRBD1 identical over 8 bases. The CDR3 is 14 residues long. Losses at the gene ends were 7 bases for V and 2 bases for J; bases not matched to a gene: 4. Germline V gene data show CDR1 as WSHSY and CDR2 as SAAADI. The CDR3 DNA is TGCGCCAGCAATACAGGGGGAGCTGGAAACACCATATATTTT. Its protein product is CASNTGGAGNTIYF.

The chain joins TRBV5-1 to TRBJ2-1; 9 bases are a match to TRBD2. From germline, CDR1 is SGHRS and CDR2 YFSETQ. V shed 4 bases and J 1 base; nucleotides not matched to a gene: 6. This CDR3 spans 16 amino acids. CDR3 coding DNA: TGCGCCAGCAGCCTTATAGCGGGGGTTTCCTACAATGAGCAGTTCTTC. Translating it yields CASSLIAGVSYNEQFF.

The chain is built from TRBV7-2 and TRBJ2-6, with a tentative D call TRBD1 (6 bases). V was pared by 1 base and J by 4 bases, with 14 bases between. This CDR3 spans 17 amino acids. The germline V gene has CDR1 SGHTA and CDR2 FQGNSA. The CDR3 reads CASSLGPPRGGANVLTF. The CDR3 DNA sequence: TGTGCCAGCAGCTTAGGGCCCCCGAGGGGGGGGGCCAACGTCCTGACTTTC.

This clone was picked up one time. The rearrangement joins TRBV19 to TRBJ1-2; 11 bases match TRBD1. Trimming took 5 bases from V and 3 from J; bases not matched to a gene: 5. The CDR3 has 15 amino acids. The germline CDR1 and CDR2 sequences are LNHDA and SQIVND (reference sequence). CDR3 in DNA: TGTGCCAGTAGTTCACGGGACAGGGGGGACTATGGCTACACCTTC. Residues: CASSSRDRGDYGYTF. The variable domain in full, completed from reference TRBV19 and TRBJ1-2, reads DGGITQSPKYLFRKEGQNVTLSCEQNLNHDAMYWYRQDPGQGLRLIYYSQIVNDFQKGDIAEGYSVSREKKESFPLTVTSAQKNPTAFYLCASSSRDRGDYGYTFGSGTRLTVV.

The chain joins TRBV4-1 to TRBJ2-2, with D hard to call. The V and J ends lost 3 bases and 5 bases respectively, with 19 bases between them. This CDR3 has 17 amino acids. Germline CDR1 and CDR2: MGHRA and YSYEKL. CDR3 nucleotides: TGCGCCAGCAGCCATCCCTTGAGTGGCTCGAGTACCGGGGAGCTGTTTTTT. This encodes CASSHPLSGSSTGELFF.

The V gene is TRBV7-9, the J gene TRBJ2-3; D ambiguous. This CDR3 spans 13 amino acids. Germline V gene lookup returns CDR1 SEHNR and CDR2 FQNEAQ (reference sequence). V lost 1 base and J 4 bases, leaving 6 bases between the germline ends. In DNA form, the CDR3 reads TGTGCCAGCAGCTTAGATCAGTCAGATACGCAGTATTTT. This encodes CASSLDQSDTQYF.

The chain recombines TRBV5-7 with TRBJ2-1; the D is unclear. TRBV5-7 is filed as an ORF, its function uncertain. This CDR3 has 12 amino acids. The V and J ends lost 3 bases and 5 bases respectively, with 6 bases between them. CDR3 bases: TGTGCCAGCAGCTCCGCAAACAATGAGCAGTTCTTC. Residues: CASSSANNEQFF.

The rearrangement uses TRBV7-9 and TRBJ2-2, with D perhaps given as TRBD1 or TRBD2 (5 bases each). The germline V and J ends were trimmed by 0 bases and 0 bases, with 8 bases remaining between them. The CDR3 contains 16 residues. Germline CDR1 is SEHNR and CDR2 is FQNEAQ (reference sequence). CDR3: CASSLAGRTNTGELFF. CDR3 DNA: TGTGCCAGCAGCTTAGCGGGACGGACGAACACCGGGGAGCTGTTTTTT.

The chain links TRBV10-3 to TRBJ1-3; D is possibly TRBD1 (5 bases). V lost 8 bases, J lost 1 base, and 12 bases lay in between. The germline gives CDR1 ENHRY, CDR2 SYGVKD. The CDR3 is 14 amino acids. CDR3 residues: CAIGTGPSGNTIYF. In DNA, the CDR3 is TGTGCCATCGGGACGGGTCCTTCTGGAAACACCATATATTTT.

The chain joins TRBV9 to TRBJ1-1; D not certain. Germline V gives CDR1 SGDLS, CDR2 YYNGEE. Trimming cost V 0 bases and J 1 base, with 7 bases left between them. The CDR3 is 14 amino acids. The CDR3 DNA follows: TGTGCCAGCAGCGTAGTTGGCGCGAACACTGAAGCTTTCTTT. The encoded protein is CASSVVGANTEAFF.

The rearrangement uses TRBV5-4 and TRBJ2-7; the D gene could be TRBD1 or TRBD2 (5 bases each). Trimming left V 3 bases short and J 3 bases short, with 10 bases between. Germline V CDR1 and CDR2: SGHNT, YYREEE (reference sequence). The length of the CDR3 is 13 residues. The CDR3 sequence: CASSSGTNYEQYF. In DNA form, the CDR3 reads TGTGCCAGCAGCTCCGGGACCAACTACGAGCAGTACTTC.

As DNA, the CDR3 is TGCGCCAGCAGGGGGACAGGGACTAATTCACCCCTCCACTTT. It is translated as CASRGTGTNSPLHF. The rearrangement links TRBV5-1 to TRBJ1-6; 9 bases are a match to TRBD1. The length of the CDR3 is 14 residues. J was trimmed by 6 bases and V by 5 bases; bases with no gene match: 3. Germline CDR1 is SGHRS and CDR2 is YFSETQ.

This chain links TRBV11-1 with TRBJ2-5; 7 bases map to TRBD2. The CDR3 has 16 amino acids. J was trimmed by 1 base and V by 5 bases; bases with no gene match: 10. Germline CDR1 is SGHAT and CDR2 is FQDESV (reference sequence). The CDR3 region has the DNA TGTGCCAGCAGCAAATCCCCGCTAGCGGTCCAAGAGACCCAGTACTTC. Amino acids: CASSKSPLAVQETQYF.

This rearrangement joins TRBV5-6 to TRBJ1-1; the D is unclear. This CDR3 has 16 amino acids. The V and J ends lost 4 bases and 0 bases respectively, with 16 bases between them. The V gene's germline CDR1 is SGHDT and CDR2 YYEEEE. The CDR3 nucleotides are TGTGCCAGCAGCCCGGACGGAATGGACGTGAACACTGAAGCTTTCTTT. Translating it yields CASSPDGMDVNTEAFF.

The CDR3 reads CASSFSGGDEQFF. The CDR3 region has the DNA TGTGCCAGCAGCTTCTCAGGGGGCGATGAGCAGTTCTTC. The V gene is TRBV11-2, the J gene TRBJ2-1; TRBD1 aligns across 8 bases. The ends lost 3 bases at V and 8 bases at J; junction bases unmatched: 3. The CDR3 sequence is 13 residues long. Germline-derived CDR1 and CDR2 are SGHAT and FQNNGV. The full variable domain, rest sourced from reference TRBV11-2 and TRBJ2-1, is EAGVAQSPRYKIIEKRQSVAFWCNPISGHATLYWYQQILGQGPKLLIQFQNNGVVDDSQLPKDRFSAERLKGVDSTLKIQPAKLEDSAVYLCASSFSGGDEQFFGPGTRLTVL.

The chain employs TRBV5-1 and TRBJ1-6; 10 positions match TRBD1. Germline-derived CDR1 and CDR2 are SGHRS and YFSETQ. The CDR3 covers 15 residues. Germline trimming cut 3 bases from V and 7 bases from J; bases unmatched to any gene: 4. The CDR3: CASSSGTGANSPLHF. The CDR3 DNA is TGCGCCAGCAGCTCCGGGACAGGGGCAAATTCACCCCTCCACTTT.

The chain joins TRBV7-9 to TRBJ2-1; unclear D gene. With 1 base removed from V and 10 bases from J, the gap between germline ends came to 8 bases. CDR1 SEHNR and CDR2 FQNEAQ come from the germline V gene (reference sequence). This CDR3 is 12 amino acids long. The CDR3 region is CASSLGDYEQFF. The CDR3 bases are TGTGCCAGCAGCTTAGGCGATTACGAGCAGTTCTTC.

CDR3 coding DNA: TGTGCCAGCAGCTTGGCCGGGGGGACTAATGAAAAACTGTTTTTT. It specifies CASSLAGGTNEKLFF. The chain is built from TRBV5-4 and TRBJ1-4, with D possibly matching TRBD1 (5 bases). Germline V gene lookup returns CDR1 SGHNT and CDR2 YYREEE (reference sequence). This CDR3 has 15 amino acids. The V and J ends lost 0 bases and 2 bases respectively, with 8 bases between them.

This clone was seen just once. The chain has TRBV15 and TRBJ1-5, with no clear D. The length of the CDR3 is 16 residues. Trimming removed 0 bases at V and 3 bases at J, with 12 bases between. Per the germline V gene, CDR1 is LNHNV and CDR2 is YYDKDF (reference sequence). The CDR3 DNA sequence: TGTGCCACCAGCAGAGACAAAGATCCGGTCAATCAGCCCCAGCATTTT. The encoded protein is CATSRDKDPVNQPQHF.

V is TRBV7-3 and J is TRBJ1-6; D is uncertain. The ends were cut back, 5 bases at V and 5 bases at J, with 16 bases in the middle. CDR1 is SGHTA, CDR2 FQGTGA, per germline. The CDR3 is 16 residues long. CDR3 DNA: TGTGCCAGCAGCCAAAGGCCTCCACGAAATAATTCACCCCTCCACTTT. Translated, it gives CASSQRPPRNNSPLHF.

The chain carries TRBV5-1 and TRBJ1-1; D remains unclear. The V end was cut by 0 bases, the J end by 1 base, with 19 bases between. The CDR3 totals 18 residues. CDR1 and CDR2 from the germline V gene are SGHRS and YFSETQ. As DNA, the CDR3 is TGCGCCAGCAGCTTGGAACCCCCTCGACTGGGTGGGAACACTGAAGCTTTCTTT. As protein: CASSLEPPRLGGNTEAFF.

The DNA of the CDR3 is TGTGCCAGCAGCCCCCTTTTCGACAGGGGCAATTCACCCCTCCACTTT. As protein: CASSPLFDRGNSPLHF. This chain joins TRBV7-8 and TRBJ1-6, with 8 nucleotides matching TRBD1. CDR1 and CDR2 from the germline V gene are SGHVS and FQNEAQ. V dropped 5 bases and J dropped 7; count of bases not matched to a gene: 10. The CDR3 spans 16 residues. The variable domain in full, with the rest retrieved from reference TRBV7-8 and TRBJ1-6, is GAGVSQSPRYKVAKRGQDVALRCDPISGHVSLFWYQQALGQGPEFLTYFQNEAQLDKSGLPSDRFFAERPEGSVSTLKIQRTQQEDSAVYLCASSPLFDRGNSPLHFGNGTRLTVT.

The V call is TRBV7-2, the J call TRBJ2-1; D is perhaps TRBD1 or TRBD2 (5 bases each). This CDR3 has 16 amino acids. Trimming stripped 5 bases from V and 0 bases from J, with 14 bases between. The germline V gene has CDR1 SGHTA and CDR2 FQGNSA. The CDR3: CASSVSGTNSYNEQFF. CDR3 in DNA: TGTGCCAGCAGCGTGTCCGGGACGAACTCCTACAATGAGCAGTTCTTC.

As for this clone: The same CDR3 arises from other DNA sequences in this sample as well. The rearrangement links TRBV18 to TRBJ1-1, with D unresolved. Germline V gives CDR1 KGHSH, CDR2 LQKENI. V was cut by 6 bases and J by 3 bases, with 11 bases left in between. The CDR3 length is 13 residues. The CDR3 DNA sequence: TGTGCCAGCTCCCACGGCGGGGACACTGAAGCTTTCTTT. Protein product: CASSHGGDTEAFF.

V gene TRBV30 combines with J gene TRBJ1-4; D gene unclear. V was shortened by 1 base and J by 0 bases, with 9 bases between the two germline ends. CDR1 is GTSNPN, CDR2 SVGIG, per germline (reference sequence). The CDR3 has 15 residues. The DNA of the CDR3 is TGTGCCTGGAGTGACCCGGGTACAACTAATGAAAAACTGTTTTTT. Translation: CAWSDPGTTNEKLFF. Combining the CDR3 with reference TRBV30 and TRBJ1-4 gives the whole variable domain SQTIHQWPATLVQPVGSPLSLECTVEGTSNPNLYWYRQAAGRGLQLLFYSVGIGQISSEVPQNLSASRPQDRQFILSSKKLLLSDSGFYLCAWSDPGTTNEKLFFGSGTQLSVL.

This rearrangement joins TRBV5-5 to TRBJ1-5; 8 nucleotides agree with TRBD1. CDR1 SGHKS and CDR2 YYEKEE come from the germline V gene (reference sequence). CDR3 length equals 13 residues. The V gene end was trimmed by 4 bases and the J gene end by 6 bases; junction bases not matched to a gene: 3. The CDR3 region has the DNA TGTGCCAGCAGCGGGACAGGTGGTCAGCCCCAGCATTTT. Protein product: CASSGTGGQPQHF.

The chain links TRBV7-9 to TRBJ2-7, with 8 nucleotides matching TRBD1. V gave up 5 bases and J gave up 2 bases; unmatched junction bases: 8. CDR1 is SEHNR, CDR2 FQNEAQ, per germline (reference sequence). The CDR3 is 15 amino acids. The CDR3 spells CASSAAGQGTYEQYF. The CDR3 nucleotides read TGTGCCAGCAGCGCCGCAGGACAGGGTACCTACGAGCAGTACTTC.